The T cell receptor beta chain under discussion was sequenced for a study of Ad26.COV2.S vaccination and SARS-CoV-2 variants (TCRdb year 2021). Concerning the study at large: Vaccine-arm donors came from COV1001, a multicentre, randomized, double-blind, placebo-controlled phase I-IIa trial of Ad26.COV2.S in healthy adults. Ad26.COV2.S was administered intramuscularly at a dose of 5x10^10 or 1x10^11 viral particles, either as one shot or as two shots given 56 days apart. TCRbeta repertoire sequencing was used to assess the specificity and breadth of SARS-CoV-2-reactive T cell receptors after Ad26.COV2.S vaccination. A total of around 32 samples were included in the TCR-sequenced set, comprising roughly 19 Ad26.COV2.S vaccine recipients, 5 placebo recipients and 8 SARS-CoV-2 convalescent individuals. Trial participants were randomized into five groups of five, in which low-dose or high-dose Ad26.COV2.S was given once or twice, or placebo was given on both occasions. Blinding of investigators to trial group allocation was maintained during experiments and outcome assessment.

The immunoSEQ Assay was the method used to sequence TCRbeta CDR3 regions. After extraction, genomic DNA underwent amplification by bias-controlled multiplex PCR, followed by high-throughput sequencing. In the paper's pipeline: To quantify the absolute abundance of each unique TCRbeta CDR3 region, sequences were collapsed and filtered. T cell fraction was estimated by normalizing TCRbeta template counts to usable DNA, which was measured by amplifying reference genes present in all nucleated cells. Repertoire TCRs were annotated as SARS-CoV-2-specific by exact matching of V gene, CDR3 amino acid sequence and J gene to a known reactive TCR set. The reference SARS-CoV-2 TCR set came from MIRA and was filtered for enrichment in COVID-19-positive ImmuneCODE repertoires, removing public or cross-reactive TCRs. Based on the MIRA antigens, annotated TCRs were further analysed at the level of specific ORF or position within ORF. Depth was the summed frequency of annotated unique rearrangements, while breadth was defined as annotated unique rearrangements over total unique productive rearrangements. Two-sided Wilcoxon rank-sum tests were used to compare TCR breadth between groups. What TCRdb holds here is the immuneACCESS table cut down to in-frame rearrangements. Part of the clones is not present; checked against another copy, under half of the missing clones reflect an unresolved V gene, and the others are unexplained. V, J and clone size derive from that table, while D and trimming were established from the DNA sequence. The sample yields just over 350,000 clones; approximately 81% were counted once. The ten largest account for 2.5% to 3.5% of the sample.

What the study reported, not specific to this receptor: After vaccination, substantial breadth of spike-specific CD8+ and CD4+ T cell responses was reported. Vaccine and placebo recipients had comparable non-spike TCR breadth, which fits with the vaccine containing only spike. Ad26.COV2.S recipients had higher spike-specific TCR breadth than placebo recipients (P = 0.0014). The study was not powered to compare responses between vaccine doses or regimens. The authors noted that the TCR breadth and depth analyses may have underestimated total T cell responses.

CDR1 SGHNT and CDR2 YENEEA were looked up in the germline V gene. V lost 2 bases and J lost 4 bases, and the count of bases not matched to a germline gene is 9. From the cysteine through the phenylalanine, the CDR3 covers 16 amino acids. CDR3 DNA is the only sequence kept; it has 48 bases, read in frame from the first base. The treatment or condition tag for this specimen amounts to: around 19 received Ad26.COV2.S at low or high dose, single or two shots; roughly five received placebo; per-sample allocation not given. For vaccine and placebo recipients, the sequenced repertoires came from samples collected on day 63 after the first injection. Cohort 1b enrolled 25 or so adults aged 18-55 years at a single site in Boston, USA, between 29 July and 7 August 2020. As a vaccine, Ad26.COV2.S was a replication-incompetent adenovirus type 26 vector that expressed a prefusion-stabilized SARS-CoV-2 spike protein derived from the original Wuhan strain.

Note on this clone: Its specific antigen is unknown. No much larger clone exists at a distance of one base, and base qualities are not known.

Sequencing used peripheral blood, obtained in a trial of Ad26.COV2.S vaccine versus placebo. The TCR originated in a person between 18 and 59 years old who received the Ad26.COV2.S COVID-19 vaccine or a placebo. Recombination connected TRBV11-3 to TRBJ2-5; TRBD2 fits 8 bases in the junction. The base sequence is TGTGCCAGCAGCTTAACGTCTCGGGGGGGCTCAGAGACCCAGTACTTC. It encodes CASSLTSRGGSETQYF.